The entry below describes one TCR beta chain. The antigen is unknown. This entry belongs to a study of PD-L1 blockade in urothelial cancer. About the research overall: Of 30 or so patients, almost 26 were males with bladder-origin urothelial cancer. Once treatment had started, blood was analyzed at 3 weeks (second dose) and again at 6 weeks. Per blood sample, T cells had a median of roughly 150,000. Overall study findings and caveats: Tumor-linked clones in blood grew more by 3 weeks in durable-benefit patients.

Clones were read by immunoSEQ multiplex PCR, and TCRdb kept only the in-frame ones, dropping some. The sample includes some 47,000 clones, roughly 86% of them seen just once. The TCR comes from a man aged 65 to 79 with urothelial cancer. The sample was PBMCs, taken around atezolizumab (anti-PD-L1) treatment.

CDR3: CASSQERGGSAHGYTF. As DNA, the CDR3 is TGTGCCAGCAGCCAAGAGCGGGGAGGTAGCGCCCATGGCTACACCTTC. The chain combines TRBV4-2 with TRBJ1-2; the D is unclear. The germline V gene has CDR1 LGHNA and CDR2 YNFKEQ. V lost 0 bases, J lost 6 bases, and 17 bases lay in between. CDR3 length: 16 amino acids.